Below, 13 T cell receptor beta chains from the same sample are listed, as sequenced in a study of control samples from healthy donors and cancer patients. The method was immunoSEQ multiplex PCR; TCRdb's version includes in-frame clones alone and lacks a portion of them. The sample has around 150,000 clones; over 90% are singletons. Sequencing was performed on blood. The origin of the receptors is a woman aged 25 to 39 in good health.

This sequence joins TRBV6-5 and TRBJ1-4, with D perhaps TRBD1 (5 bases). This CDR3 is built from 11 residues. V lost 10 bases and J lost 7, with 10 bases in between. Looked up from germline, CDR1 is MNHEY and CDR2 is SVGAGI. In DNA, the CDR3 is TGTGCCACCAGGAGGGGTGAAAAACTGTTTTTT. It yields the protein CATRRGEKLFF.

As concerns this clone: The sample holds other DNA sequences that translate to the same CDR3. This chain connects TRBV9 to TRBJ2-3; D not resolved. V lost 0 bases and J 2 bases, leaving 7 bases between the germline ends. This CDR3 has 14 residues. CDR1 and CDR2 (germline): SGDLS, YYNGEE. In nucleotides, the CDR3 is TGTGCCAGCAGCGTAGGCGATAACACAGATACGCAGTATTTT. Translation gives CASSVGDNTDTQYF.

The chain has TRBV6-1 and TRBJ1-6, with 7 bases aligning to TRBD1. J lost 5 bases, V lost 1 base, and 5 bases had no gene match. The CDR3 sequence is 16 residues long. Germline lookup yields CDR1 MNHNS and CDR2 SASEGT. The CDR3 region has the DNA TGTGCCAGCAGTGAAGAGGGGACAGTTCATAATTCACCCCTCCACTTT. This sequence encodes CASSEEGTVHNSPLHF.

This chain uses TRBV11-2 with TRBJ1-6; the D gene is possibly TRBD1 (6 bases). The germline V gene encodes CDR1 SGHAT and CDR2 FQNNGV. With 5 bases removed from V and 8 bases from J, the gap between germline ends came to 13 bases. The CDR3 length is 14 residues. The CDR3 DNA follows: TGTGCCAGCAGCCGACAGGTGGCCTATTCACCCCTCCACTTT. This codes for CASSRQVAYSPLHF.

The chain employs TRBV7-9 and TRBJ2-7; D gene uncertain. The CDR3 is made up of 12 amino acids. V was pared by 8 bases and J by 2 bases, with 10 bases between. The V gene's germline CDR1 is SEHNR and CDR2 FQNEAQ (reference sequence). The CDR3 DNA is TGTGCCAGCTCCAACAAGGCCTACGAGCAGTACTTC. Amino acids: CASSNKAYEQYF.

This clone occurred a few times. The rearrangement links TRBV19 to TRBJ1-2, with TRBD1 as a possible D gene (6 bases). This CDR3 has 14 amino acids. The V end was cut by 5 bases, the J end by 8 bases, with 18 bases between. CDR1 is LNHDA and CDR2 is SQIVND in the germline V gene (reference sequence). Here the CDR3 reads CASSPNLQGGGYTF. In DNA, the CDR3 is TGTGCCAGTAGTCCAAATCTACAGGGCGGGGGCTACACCTTC. Supplemented by reference TRBV19 and TRBJ1-2, the full variable domain reads DGGITQSPKYLFRKEGQNVTLSCEQNLNHDAMYWYRQDPGQGLRLIYYSQIVNDFQKGDIAEGYSVSREKKESFPLTVTSAQKNPTAFYLCASSPNLQGGGYTFGSGTRLTVV.

This sequence joins TRBV30 and TRBJ2-1; 10 bases are shared with TRBD2. CDR1 is GTSNPN, CDR2 SVGIG, per germline (reference sequence). The CDR3 has 16 residues. V dropped 3 bases and J dropped 4; count of bases not matched to a gene: 9. The CDR3, as DNA: TGTGCCTGGAGCGAGATACTAGCGGGGATTTACAATGAGCAGTTCTTC. The encoded protein is CAWSEILAGIYNEQFF.

V is TRBV24-1 and J is TRBJ2-2, with D maybe TRBD2 (6 bases). The germline V gene has CDR1 KGHDR and CDR2 SFDVKD. The CDR3 has 15 amino acids. With 1 base removed from V and 5 bases from J, the gap between germline ends came to 10 bases. The CDR3 DNA sequence: TGTGCCACCAGTGATTTCCCCCGGGGGACCGGGGAGCTGTTTTTT. The encoded protein is CATSDFPRGTGELFF.

The gene calls are TRBV20-1 and TRBJ2-7; no clear D gene. The CDR3 totals 14 residues. Trimming stripped 3 bases from V and 2 bases from J, with 14 bases between. Germline V lookup: CDR1 DFQATT, CDR2 SNEGSKA (reference sequence). The CDR3 region is CSASGMTDTYEQYF. CDR3 bases: TGCAGTGCTAGTGGGATGACGGATACCTACGAGCAGTACTTC.

The chain joins TRBV5-4 to TRBJ1-1; 7 positions agree with TRBD1. Germline assignment: CDR1 SGHNT and CDR2 YYREEE (reference sequence). J lost 1 base, V lost 0 bases, and 6 bases had no gene match. The CDR3 is made up of 16 amino acids. CDR3 region: CASSLELRGPNTEAFF. CDR3 DNA sequence: TGTGCCAGCAGCTTGGAGCTGAGGGGGCCGAACACTGAAGCTTTCTTT.

The V gene is TRBV28, the J gene TRBJ1-1; 7 bases fit TRBD1. This CDR3 is 12 amino acids long. Losses at the gene ends were 5 bases for V and 10 bases for J; bases not matched to a gene: 7. Germline CDR1 and CDR2: MDHEN and SYDVKM. The CDR3 nucleotides read TGTGCCAGCAGTCCACTCCGGGACAGAGCTTTCTTT. It encodes CASSPLRDRAFF.

J is TRBJ2-1 and V is TRBV5-6; TRBD2 matches at 9 bases. The CDR3 is 15 amino acids. The junction had 12 bases not matched to a gene; V was cut back by 6 bases and J by 8 bases. Germline V gene data show CDR1 as SGHDT and CDR2 as YYEEEE. CDR3 in amino acids: CASTRTGTSRDEQFF. DNA of the CDR3: TGTGCCAGCACCCGTACCGGGACTAGCCGGGATGAGCAGTTCTTC.

About this clone itself: Other DNA sequences in this sample translate to the same CDR3. The chain recombines TRBV28 with TRBJ2-7, with D maybe TRBD2 (5 bases). The V end lost 8 bases, the J end lost 0 bases, and 14 bases lay between the germline ends. The CDR3 is 14 residues long. Germline V lookup: CDR1 MDHEN, CDR2 SYDVKM. In nucleotides, the CDR3 is TGTGCCAGCTCCAAGACGGGGAGCTCCTACGAGCAGTACTTC. Its protein is CASSKTGSSYEQYF.